Shown below are 5 T cell receptor beta chains from a single sample sequenced in a study of shared clonotypes between healthy human individuals. The assay was immunoSEQ multiplex PCR, and TCRdb's table has in-frame clones only and misses some. The sample carries millions of clones, 85% to 95% recorded once. The specimen sequenced was naive CD4+ T cells sorted from blood. Specified subset: CD45RA+ positively selected. These receptors originate from a man younger than 35 in good health.

The chain recombines TRBV27 with TRBJ2-1; no clear D gene. CDR1 is MNHEY, CDR2 SMNVEV, per germline (reference sequence). V gave up 6 bases and J gave up 8 bases, with 17 bases separating them. The CDR3 runs to 14 residues. CDR3 nucleotides: TGTGCCAGCAGACTGGAAATGGCCGCCCATGAGCAGTTCTTC. Its translation is CASRLEMAAHEQFF.

The V call is TRBV5-4, the J call TRBJ2-5; the match to TRBD2 covers 10 bases. Germline V gives CDR1 SGHNT, CDR2 YYREEE (reference sequence). Losses at the gene ends were 0 bases for V and 3 bases for J; bases not matched to a gene: 8. This CDR3 is 17 amino acids long. CDR3 coding DNA: TGTGCCAGCAGCTTGGGGTCTAGCGGGGGCATGAAAGAGACCCAGTACTTC. Protein: CASSLGSSGGMKETQYF.

The chain combines TRBV10-2 with TRBJ1-3; maybe TRBD1 (5 bases). Germline V CDR1 and CDR2: WSHSY, SAAADI. The length of the CDR3 is 17 residues. The V gene lost 0 bases and the J gene lost 0 bases, with 12 bases spanning the gap. This chain's CDR3 is CASSESSGALSGNTIYF. The CDR3 coding sequence is TGCGCCAGCAGTGAGTCATCCGGGGCCCTCTCTGGAAACACCATATATTTT.

The genes are TRBV30 and TRBJ2-5; 9 bases match TRBD1. The CDR3 runs to 15 residues. Germline V gene sequence: CDR1 GTSNPN, CDR2 SVGIG (reference sequence). With 1 base clipped from V and 2 bases from J, the junction kept 5 bases outside the gene matches. The CDR3, as DNA: TGTGCCTGGAGTGCGGGACAGGGCTTTCAAGAGACCCAGTACTTC. Its translation: CAWSAGQGFQETQYF.

The rearrangement joins TRBV2 to TRBJ1-6; 9 bases match TRBD1. Germline values: CDR1 SNHLY, CDR2 FYNNEI. The CDR3 is 14 amino acids. The ends lost 4 bases at V and 8 bases at J; junction bases unmatched: 3. The CDR3 is CASSGDRVYSPLHF. The CDR3 region has the DNA TGTGCCAGCAGTGGGGACAGGGTCTATTCACCCCTCCACTTT.